This T cell receptor beta chain derives from a study of blood T cell repertoires in COVID-19. This CDR3 contains 16 residues. The germline CDR1 and CDR2 sequences are SGHKS and YYEKEE (reference sequence). Between the trimmed V and J ends, which lost 0 bases and 4 bases, there was a span of 14 bases. Libraries were prepared by immunoSEQ multiplex PCR; TCRdb keeps only in-frame clonotypes and omits some of them. The top ten clones hold around 7.9% of a sample with 490,000 or so clones, around 85% of them seen once. This sequence was found in a woman aged 55 to 70 who had recovered from COVID-19. V and J are TRBV5-5 and TRBJ1-3; D unresolved. Sequences were obtained from PBMCs or T cells enriched from blood (not recorded which). CDR3 region: CASSLAYPIPGNTIYF. The CDR3 DNA follows: TGTGCCAGCAGCTTGGCCTATCCTATTCCGGGAAACACCATATATTTT. Variable domain in full (rest from reference TRBV5-5 and TRBJ1-3): DAGVTQSPTHLIKTRGQQVTLRCSPISGHKSVSWYQQVLGQGPQFIFQYYEKEERGRGNFPDRFSARQFPNYSSELNVNALLLGDSALYLCASSLAYPIPGNTIYFGEGSWLTVV.